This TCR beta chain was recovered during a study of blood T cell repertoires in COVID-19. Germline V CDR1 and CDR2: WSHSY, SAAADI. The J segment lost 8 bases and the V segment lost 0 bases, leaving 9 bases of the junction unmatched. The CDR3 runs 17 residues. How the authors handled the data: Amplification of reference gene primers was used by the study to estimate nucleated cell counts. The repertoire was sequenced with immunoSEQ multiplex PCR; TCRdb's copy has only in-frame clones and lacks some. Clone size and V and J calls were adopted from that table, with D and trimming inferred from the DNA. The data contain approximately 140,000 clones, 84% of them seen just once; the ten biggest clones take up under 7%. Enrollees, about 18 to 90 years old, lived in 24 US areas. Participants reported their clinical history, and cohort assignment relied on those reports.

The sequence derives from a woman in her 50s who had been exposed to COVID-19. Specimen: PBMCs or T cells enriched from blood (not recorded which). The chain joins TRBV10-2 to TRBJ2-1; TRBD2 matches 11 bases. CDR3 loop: CASSESLAGGPMDEQFF. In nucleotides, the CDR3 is TGCGCCAGCAGTGAGTCGTTAGCGGGAGGGCCTATGGATGAGCAGTTCTTC.